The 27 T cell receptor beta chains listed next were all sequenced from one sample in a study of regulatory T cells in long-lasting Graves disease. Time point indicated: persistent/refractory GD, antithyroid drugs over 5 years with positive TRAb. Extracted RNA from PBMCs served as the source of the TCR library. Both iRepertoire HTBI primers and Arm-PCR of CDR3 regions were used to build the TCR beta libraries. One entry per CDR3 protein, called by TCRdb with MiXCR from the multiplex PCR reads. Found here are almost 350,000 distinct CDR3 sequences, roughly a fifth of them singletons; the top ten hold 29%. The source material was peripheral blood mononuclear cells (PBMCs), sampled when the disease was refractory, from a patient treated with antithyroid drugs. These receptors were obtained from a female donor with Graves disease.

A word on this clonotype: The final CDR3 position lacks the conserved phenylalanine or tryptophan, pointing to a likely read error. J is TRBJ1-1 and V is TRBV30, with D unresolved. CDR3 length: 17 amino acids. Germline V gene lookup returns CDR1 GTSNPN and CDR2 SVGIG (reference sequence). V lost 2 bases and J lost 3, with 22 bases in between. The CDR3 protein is CAWSTQARALYYTEAFS. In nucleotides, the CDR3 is TGTGCCTGGAGTACCCAAGCGAGGGCATTATATTACACTGAAGCTTTCTCT.

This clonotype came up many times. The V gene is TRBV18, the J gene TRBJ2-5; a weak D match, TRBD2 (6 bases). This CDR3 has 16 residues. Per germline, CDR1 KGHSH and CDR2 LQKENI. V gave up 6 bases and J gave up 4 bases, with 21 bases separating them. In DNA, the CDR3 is TGTGCCAGCTCGAGATTGGCTAGCGCGCTGCGAGAGACCCAGTACTTC. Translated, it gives CASSRLASALRETQYF.

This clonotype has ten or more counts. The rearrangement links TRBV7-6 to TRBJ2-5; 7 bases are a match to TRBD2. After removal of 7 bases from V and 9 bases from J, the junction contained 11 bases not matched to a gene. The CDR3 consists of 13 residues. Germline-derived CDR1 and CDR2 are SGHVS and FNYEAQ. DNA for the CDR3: TGTGCCAGCAAACTCCCGGGACGGGGGGCCCAGTACTTC. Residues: CASKLPGRGAQYF.

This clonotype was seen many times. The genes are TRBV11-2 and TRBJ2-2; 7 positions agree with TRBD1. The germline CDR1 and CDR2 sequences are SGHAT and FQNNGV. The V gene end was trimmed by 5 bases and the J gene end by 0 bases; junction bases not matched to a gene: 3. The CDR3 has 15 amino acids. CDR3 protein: CASSRDRPNTGELFF. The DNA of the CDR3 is TGTGCCAGCAGCCGGGACAGACCGAACACCGGGGAGCTGTTTTTT.

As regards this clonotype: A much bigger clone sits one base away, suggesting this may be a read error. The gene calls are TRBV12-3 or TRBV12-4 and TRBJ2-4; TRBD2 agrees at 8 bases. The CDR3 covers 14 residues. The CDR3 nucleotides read TGTACCAGCACTCCAGATTCGGGGGGGAACATTCAGTACTTC. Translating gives CTSTPDSGGNIQYF.

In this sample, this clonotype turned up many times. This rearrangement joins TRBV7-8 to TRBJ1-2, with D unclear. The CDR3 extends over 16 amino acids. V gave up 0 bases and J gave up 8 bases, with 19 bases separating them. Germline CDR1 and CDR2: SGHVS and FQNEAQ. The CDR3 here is CASSLALRKGLRGYTF. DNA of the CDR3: TGTGCCAGCAGCTTAGCGCTGCGTAAGGGCCTGAGGGGCTACACCTTC.

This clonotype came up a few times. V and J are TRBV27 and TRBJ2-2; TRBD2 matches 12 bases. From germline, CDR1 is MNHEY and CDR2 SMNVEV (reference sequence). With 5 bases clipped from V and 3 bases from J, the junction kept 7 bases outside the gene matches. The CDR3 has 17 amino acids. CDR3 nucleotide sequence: TGTGCCAGCAGTCCCCGAGGACTAGCGGGACACACCGGGGAGCTGTTTTTT. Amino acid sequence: CASSPRGLAGHTGELFF.

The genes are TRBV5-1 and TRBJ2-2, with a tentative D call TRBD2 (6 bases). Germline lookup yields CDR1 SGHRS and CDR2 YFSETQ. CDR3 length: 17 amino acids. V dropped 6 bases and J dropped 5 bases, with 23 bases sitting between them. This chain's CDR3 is CASTSSGRGGLTGELFF. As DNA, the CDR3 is TGCGCCAGCACTTCATCCGGGAGAGGAGGCCTAACCGGGGAGCTGTTTTTT.

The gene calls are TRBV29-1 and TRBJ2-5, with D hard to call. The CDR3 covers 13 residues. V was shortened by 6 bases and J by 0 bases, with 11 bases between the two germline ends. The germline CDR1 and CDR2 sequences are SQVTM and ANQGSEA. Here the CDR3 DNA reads TGCAGCGTGCGTGAGGAGTACCAAGAGACCCAGTACTTC. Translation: CSVREEYQETQYF. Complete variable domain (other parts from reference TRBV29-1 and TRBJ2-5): SAVISQKPSRDICQRGTSLTIQCQVDSQVTMMFWYRQQPGQSLTLIATANQGSEATYESGFVIDKFPISRPNLTFSTLTVSNMSPEDSSIYLCSVREEYQETQYFGPGTRLLVL.

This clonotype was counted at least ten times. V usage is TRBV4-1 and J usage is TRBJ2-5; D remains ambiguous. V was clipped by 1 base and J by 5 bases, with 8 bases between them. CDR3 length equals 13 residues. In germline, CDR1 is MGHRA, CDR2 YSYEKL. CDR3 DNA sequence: TGCGCCAGCAGCCAAGGACCTGCCGAGACCCAGTACTTC. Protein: CASSQGPAETQYF.

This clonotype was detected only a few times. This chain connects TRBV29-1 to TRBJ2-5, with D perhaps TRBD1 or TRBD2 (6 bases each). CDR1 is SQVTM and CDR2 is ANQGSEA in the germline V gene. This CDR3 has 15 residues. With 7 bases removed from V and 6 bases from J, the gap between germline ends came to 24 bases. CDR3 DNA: TGCAGCGCTGCGGAGGGGGGAAATAGGAGGAAGACCCAGTACTTC. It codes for CSAAEGGNRRKTQYF.

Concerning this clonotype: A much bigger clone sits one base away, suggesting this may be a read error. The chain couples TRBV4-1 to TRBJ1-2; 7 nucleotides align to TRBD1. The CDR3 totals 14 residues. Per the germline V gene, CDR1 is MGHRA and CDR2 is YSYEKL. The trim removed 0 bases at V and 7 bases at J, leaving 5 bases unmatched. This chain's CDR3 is CASSQEEGGGGYTF. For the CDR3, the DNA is TGCGCCAGCAGCCAAGAGGAAGGGGGCGGTGGCTACACCTTC.

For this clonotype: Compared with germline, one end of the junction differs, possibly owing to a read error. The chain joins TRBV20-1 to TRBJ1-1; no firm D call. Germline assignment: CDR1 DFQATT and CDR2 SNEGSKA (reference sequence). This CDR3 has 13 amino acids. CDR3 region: CSASWTLGTGAFF. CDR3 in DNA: TGCAGTGCTTCTTGGACCTTGGGCACTGGAGCTTTCTTT.

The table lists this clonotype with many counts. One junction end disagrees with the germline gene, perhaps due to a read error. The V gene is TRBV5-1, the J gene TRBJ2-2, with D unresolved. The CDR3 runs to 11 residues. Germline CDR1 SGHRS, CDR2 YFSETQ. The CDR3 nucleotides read TGTGCCAGCAGGAACACCGGGGAGCTGTTTTTT. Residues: CASRNTGELFF. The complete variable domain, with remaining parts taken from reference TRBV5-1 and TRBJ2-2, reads KAGVTQTPRYLIKTRGQQVTLSCSPISGHRSVSWYQQTPGQGLQFLFEYFSETQRNKGNFPGRFSGRQFSNSRSEMNVSTLELGDSALYLCASRNTGELFFGEGSRLTVL.

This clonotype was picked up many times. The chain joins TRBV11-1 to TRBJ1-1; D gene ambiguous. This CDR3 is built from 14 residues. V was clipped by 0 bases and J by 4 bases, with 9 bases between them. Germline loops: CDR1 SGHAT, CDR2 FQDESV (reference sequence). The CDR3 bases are TGTGCCAGCAGCTTAGCGGCAGGCTCCACTGAAGCTTTCTTT. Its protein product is CASSLAAGSTEAFF.

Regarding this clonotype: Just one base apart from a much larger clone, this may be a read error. CDR3 protein: CASSLSGGGQVNTEAFF. CDR3 DNA: TGTGCCAGCAGCTTGAGTGGGGGGGGACAGGTGAACACTGAAGCTTTCTTT. The V gene is TRBV7-9, the J gene TRBJ1-1; 8 nucleotides line up with TRBD1. The CDR3 spans 17 residues. The J segment lost 0 bases and the V segment lost 3 bases, leaving 9 bases of the junction unmatched. CDR1 is SEHNR and CDR2 is FQNEAQ in the germline V gene (reference sequence).

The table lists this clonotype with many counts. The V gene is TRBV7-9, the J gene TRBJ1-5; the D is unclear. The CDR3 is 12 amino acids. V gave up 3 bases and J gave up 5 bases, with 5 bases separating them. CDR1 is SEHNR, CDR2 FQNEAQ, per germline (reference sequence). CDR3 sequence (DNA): TGTGCCAGCAGCTTCGATGATCAGCCCCAGCATTTT. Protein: CASSFDDQPQHF.

The CDR3 here is CASSSGQGSGETQYF. The CDR3 coding sequence is TGCGCCAGCAGCTCGGGACAGGGGAGCGGAGAGACCCAGTACTTC. The chain uses TRBV5-1 and TRBJ2-5, with 10 positions matching TRBD1. Unmatched junction bases numbered 6, after V lost 3 bases and J lost 4 bases. The CDR3 extends over 15 amino acids. Germline V gene lookup returns CDR1 SGHRS and CDR2 YFSETQ. Together with reference TRBV5-1 and TRBJ2-5, the CDR3 gives the full variable domain: KAGVTQTPRYLIKTRGQQVTLSCSPISGHRSVSWYQQTPGQGLQFLFEYFSETQRNKGNFPGRFSGRQFSNSRSEMNVSTLELGDSALYLCASSSGQGSGETQYFGPGTRLLVL.

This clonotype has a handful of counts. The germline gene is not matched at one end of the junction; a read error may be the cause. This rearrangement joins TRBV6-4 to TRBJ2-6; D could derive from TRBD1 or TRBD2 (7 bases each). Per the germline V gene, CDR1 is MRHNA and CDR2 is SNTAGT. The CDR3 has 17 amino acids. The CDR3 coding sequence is TGTGCCAGCAGTTACTCCAGGGGGGGATCTGGGGCCAACGTCCTGACTTTC. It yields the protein CASSYSRGGSGANVLTF.

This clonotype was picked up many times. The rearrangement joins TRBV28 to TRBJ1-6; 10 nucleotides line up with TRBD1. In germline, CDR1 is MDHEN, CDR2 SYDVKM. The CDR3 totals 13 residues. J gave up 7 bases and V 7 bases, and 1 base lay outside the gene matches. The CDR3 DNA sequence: TGTGCCAGCATGGACAGGGGGAATTCACCCCTCCACTTT. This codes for CASMDRGNSPLHF.

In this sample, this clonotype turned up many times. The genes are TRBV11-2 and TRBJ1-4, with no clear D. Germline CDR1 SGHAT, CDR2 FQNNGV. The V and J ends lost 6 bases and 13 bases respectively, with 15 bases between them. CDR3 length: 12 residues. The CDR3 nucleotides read TGTGCCAGCAGAACAAGTGCCGGGAGACTGTTTTTT. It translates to CASRTSAGRLFF.

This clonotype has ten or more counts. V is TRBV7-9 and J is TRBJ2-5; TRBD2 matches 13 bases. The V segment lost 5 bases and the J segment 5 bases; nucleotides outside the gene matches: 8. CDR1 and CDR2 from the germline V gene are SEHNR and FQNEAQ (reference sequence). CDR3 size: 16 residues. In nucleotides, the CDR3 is TGTGCCAGCAGCCCTAGCCGACTAGCGGGGGGTGAGACCCAGTACTTC. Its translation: CASSPSRLAGGETQYF.

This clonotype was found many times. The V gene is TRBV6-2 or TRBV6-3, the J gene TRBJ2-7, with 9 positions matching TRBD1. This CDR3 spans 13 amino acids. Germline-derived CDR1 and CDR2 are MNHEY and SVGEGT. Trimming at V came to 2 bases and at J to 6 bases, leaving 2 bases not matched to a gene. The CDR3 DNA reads TGTGCCAGCAGTTACGAGGACAGGGGCGAGCAGTACTTC. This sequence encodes CASSYEDRGEQYF.

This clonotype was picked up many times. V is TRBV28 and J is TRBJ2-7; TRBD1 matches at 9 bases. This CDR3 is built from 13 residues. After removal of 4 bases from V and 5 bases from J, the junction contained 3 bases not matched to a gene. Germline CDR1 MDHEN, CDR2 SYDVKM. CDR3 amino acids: CASSSWDRDEQYF. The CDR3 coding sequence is TGTGCCAGCAGTTCGTGGGACAGGGACGAGCAGTACTTC.

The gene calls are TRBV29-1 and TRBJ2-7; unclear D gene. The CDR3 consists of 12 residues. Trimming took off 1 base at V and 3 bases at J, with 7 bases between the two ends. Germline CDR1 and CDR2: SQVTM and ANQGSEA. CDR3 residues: CSVEGAGYEQYF. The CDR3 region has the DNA TGCAGCGTTGAAGGGGCCGGCTACGAGCAGTACTTC.

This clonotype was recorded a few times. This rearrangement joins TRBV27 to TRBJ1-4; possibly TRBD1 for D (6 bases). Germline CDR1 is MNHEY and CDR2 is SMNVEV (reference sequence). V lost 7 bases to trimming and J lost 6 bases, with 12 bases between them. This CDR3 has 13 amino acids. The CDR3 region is CASKQGEDEKLFF. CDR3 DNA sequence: TGTGCCAGCAAACAGGGTGAGGATGAAAAACTGTTTTTT.

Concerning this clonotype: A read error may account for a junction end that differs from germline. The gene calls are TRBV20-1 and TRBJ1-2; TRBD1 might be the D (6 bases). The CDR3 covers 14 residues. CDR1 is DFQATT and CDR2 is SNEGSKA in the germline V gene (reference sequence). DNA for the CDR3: TGCAGTGCTAGAATGAGGGACACATCTAAAGGCTACGCCTTC. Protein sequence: CSARMRDTSKGYAF.